Listed below are T cell receptor beta chains from one sample, sequenced in a study of a mutant IDH1 vaccine in newly diagnosed glioma. Their antigen targets remain unknown. Profiling relied on immunoSEQ multiplex PCR, and the TCRdb table lists in-frame clones only, not all of them. This sample yields some 20,000 clones, of which less than 90% are seen a single time; over 2.5% belongs to the top ten. The sequences come from PBMCs, collected from a glioma patient whose treatment included an IDH1 peptide vaccine. Receptor source: a man aged 40-49 years with glioma. Both conserved end residues are part of each CDR3. D genes are given only for firm matches. Some rows mark clone size as missing; the rest say once, few, many or name a class of expanded clone.

v_call	j_call	clone_size	d_call	cdr3_nt	cdr3_aa
TRBV7-8	TRBJ1-2	.	.	TGTGCCAGCAGCTTACAGTCGATCAGGGGAACTAACTATGGCTACACCTTC	CASSLQSIRGTNYGYTF
TRBV2	TRBJ1-2	.	.	TGTGCCAGCAGTGATTACAGGGTCAACTATGGCTACACCTTC	CASSDYRVNYGYTF
TRBV5-8	TRBJ2-1	once	TRBD1	TGTGCCAGCAGCTACTACAGGGGTACCTCCTACAATGAGCAGTTCTTC	CASSYYRGTSYNEQFF
TRBV9	TRBJ2-7	.	.	TGTGCCAGCTGGGGACCGAAGAATGGGTACGAGCAGTACTTC	CASWGPKNGYEQYF
TRBV7-7	TRBJ2-1	.	TRBD2	TGTGCCAGCAGCCCAGCGGGGGGGGGCTCCTACAATGAGCAGTTCTTC	CASSPAGGGSYNEQFF
TRBV19	TRBJ2-1	.	.	TGTGCCAGTAGTCCATCGACAGTCCGAGACAATGAGCAGTTCTTC	CASSPSTVRDNEQFF
TRBV25-1	TRBJ1-5	.	.	TGTGCCAGCAGTGAAAAGGGTCTGGAGCCCCAGCATTTT	CASSEKGLEPQHF
TRBV7-9	TRBJ1-2	few	.	TGTGCCAGCAGCTCTCGGGACGTTGATGGCTACACCTTC	CASSSRDVDGYTF
TRBV19	TRBJ2-7	.	TRBD2	TGTGCCAGTAGCCCCATCACTAGCGGGAGGGCCTTGGCCGAGCAGTACTTC	CASSPITSGRALAEQYF
TRBV19	TRBJ1-5	.	.	TGTGCCAGTAGTATTCTGGGGGGGCGCAATCAGCCCCAGCATTTT	CASSILGGRNQPQHF
TRBV18	TRBJ2-5	.	.	TGTGCCAGCTCACCAAGGGGGATTGAGACCCAGTACTTC	CASSPRGIETQYF
TRBV18	TRBJ2-5	.	.	TGTGCCAGCTCACCTCACAAACAAGAGACCCAGTACTTC	CASSPHKQETQYF
TRBV20-1	TRBJ2-3	.	.	TGCAGTGCTATCCCTGTTAATACGCAGTATTTT	CSAIPVNTQYF
TRBV27	TRBJ2-7	.	.	TGTGCCAGCAGGATACGGGGCCCCTCGTACGAGCAGTACTTC	CASRIRGPSYEQYF
TRBV27	TRBJ1-2	.	.	TGTGCCAGCAGTTTACTGGCAGGGAGGGGGGTTAACTATGGCTACACCTTC	CASSLLAGRGVNYGYTF
TRBV5-1	TRBJ2-5	.	TRBD1	TGCGCCAGCAGCTTGGGTAGGGGGCAACGGGAGACCCAGTACTTC	CASSLGRGQRETQYF
TRBV5-8	TRBJ2-2	few	TRBD1	TGTGCCAGCAGCGGACGACAGGGGACCAACACCGGGGAGCTGTTTTTT	CASSGRQGTNTGELFF
TRBV27	TRBJ1-2	.	.	TGTGCCAGCCTCGGGCCCGGGGGAGGCTACACCTTC	CASLGPGGGYTF
TRBV11-3	TRBJ2-7	.	.	TGTGCCAGCAGCTTGGAGGGACCTGGAACTTACGAGCAGTACTTC	CASSLEGPGTYEQYF
TRBV4-3	TRBJ1-2	.	.	TGCGCCAGCAGCCAAAAGATGGTCCTCGACATATTAGCTAACTATGGCTACACCTTC	CASSQKMVLDILANYGYTF
TRBV4-3	TRBJ2-1	few	TRBD2	TGCGCCAGCAGCCCAACTAGCGGGAGACCGTGGGAGCAGTTCTTC	CASSPTSGRPWEQFF
TRBV6-6	TRBJ2-7	.	TRBD2	TGTGCCAGCAGTTACTCCGATACTAGCGGAGAGCAGTACTTC	CASSYSDTSGEQYF
TRBV6-6	TRBJ2-7	few	.	TGTGCCAGCAGACGGGACAACCAAGAGCAGTACTTC	CASRRDNQEQYF
TRBV27	TRBJ1-5	.	.	TGTGCCAGCAGTACATTCAAGTTAGGGAGCAATCAGCCCCAGCATTTT	CASSTFKLGSNQPQHF
TRBV5-5	TRBJ2-7	few	TRBD2	TGTGCCAGCAGCTTGGCCAGCGGGATAACCTACGAGCAGTACTTC	CASSLASGITYEQYF
TRBV15	TRBJ1-2	.	.	TGTGCCACCAGCAGATCCGACACGTCCGACTATGGCTACACCTTC	CATSRSDTSDYGYTF
TRBV15	TRBJ1-2	.	.	TGTGCCACCAGCAGGGGAGACACAGACCGGGGCTACACCTTC	CATSRGDTDRGYTF
TRBV27	TRBJ2-6	once	.	TGTGCCAGCAGTTCCGATAATTCCTACTCTGGGGCCAACGTCCTGACTTTC	CASSSDNSYSGANVLTF
TRBV21-1	TRBJ2-6	.	.	TGTGCCAGCAGCAAAGGGCGGGACAGACACTCTGGGGCCAACGTCCTGACTTTC	CASSKGRDRHSGANVLTF
TRBV7-2	TRBJ1-4	.	.	TGTGCCAGCAGCTTGGTCTGGGGGACTAATGAAAAACTGTTTTTT	CASSLVWGTNEKLFF
TRBV7-2	TRBJ2-7	.	.	TGTGCCAGCAGCTACAGCGTAGACCGCTCCTACGAGCAGTACTTC	CASSYSVDRSYEQYF
TRBV7-6	TRBJ2-7	.	TRBD1	TGTGCCAGCAGACCCGACAGGGGCGAGCAGTACTTC	CASRPDRGEQYF
TRBV4-2	TRBJ1-3	medium-sized	.	TGTGCCAGCAGCCAAGATGGGTTTGGAAACACCATATATTTT	CASSQDGFGNTIYF
TRBV19	TRBJ2-2	.	.	TGTGCCAGTACGGGGGAGGGGGTAGAGCTGTTTTTT	CASTGEGVELFF
TRBV6-1	TRBJ1-2	.	.	TGTGCCAGCAGTGAATTAGGGGGTTCCGATGGCTACACCTTC	CASSELGGSDGYTF
TRBV7-2	TRBJ1-2	.	.	TGTGCCAGCAGCTTATTCCAAAGAAGTTATGGCTACACCTTC	CASSLFQRSYGYTF
TRBV4-1	TRBJ2-7	.	TRBD1	TGCGCCAGCACCCTGGAACAGGGGTTATACGAGCAGTACTTC	CASTLEQGLYEQYF
TRBV5-1	TRBJ2-1	once	TRBD2	TGCGCCAGCTCTTTAACCGGGACTAGCGGTTTTTACAATGAGCAGTTCTTC	CASSLTGTSGFYNEQFF
TRBV7-9	TRBJ2-7	.	TRBD1	TGTGCCAGCGCCACAGGGGGCGGGTACGAGCAGTACTTC	CASATGGGYEQYF
TRBV7-9	TRBJ2-1	.	TRBD1	TGTGCCAGCAGACGACAGGGGGCGAGGGACAATGAGCAGTTCTTC	CASRRQGARDNEQFF
TRBV7-2	TRBJ2-1	few	.	TGTGCCAGCAGCTTATTGGGCCAGCAGTTCTTC	CASSLLGQQFF
TRBV4-3	TRBJ2-7	.	.	TGCGCCAGCAGCCAAGGGCTGTTGGGACTGAACTCCTACGAGCAGTACTTC	CASSQGLLGLNSYEQYF
TRBV19	TRBJ2-7	.	.	TGTGCCAGTAGTTTACGGGGGTCCTACGAGCAGTACTTC	CASSLRGSYEQYF
TRBV7-9	TRBJ2-5	.	.	TGTGCCAGCGGCGACGCGGAAGAGACCCAGTACTTC	CASGDAEETQYF
TRBV9	TRBJ1-2	.	.	TGTGCCAGCAGCGTAAACTTCCTGGAGGGCGCTAACTATGGCTACACCTTC	CASSVNFLEGANYGYTF
TRBV7-2	TRBJ2-4	.	TRBD2	TGTGCCAGCAGCGCTACACGACTAGCGGGGGATATAGCCAAAAACATTCAGTACTTC	CASSATRLAGDIAKNIQYF
TRBV29-1	TRBJ1-4	.	TRBD1	TGCAGCATCCACAGGGGGCGTGATGAAAAACTGTTTTTT	CSIHRGRDEKLFF
TRBV7-2	TRBJ1-5	.	.	TGTGCCAGCAGCCGCTTGGGCCAGCCCCAGCATTTT	CASSRLGQPQHF
TRBV5-1	TRBJ2-7	.	.	TGCGCCAGCAGCGAAAAAGACGAGGGTGAGCAGTACTTC	CASSEKDEGEQYF
TRBV27	TRBJ2-7	.	TRBD2	TGTGCCAGCAGTTTGCGGGAGGGGATCTACGAGCAGTACTTC	CASSLREGIYEQYF
TRBV5-1	TRBJ2-7	.	.	TGCGCCAGCAACGGGCCTCCGCGGTACGAGCAGTACTTC	CASNGPPRYEQYF
TRBV9	TRBJ1-3	.	.	TGTGCCAGCAGCGTCCCTAGCTCTGGAAACACCATATATTTT	CASSVPSSGNTIYF
TRBV4-3	TRBJ2-6	once	.	TGCGCCAGCAGCCAATCGGGGTCGTCTGGGGCCAACGTCCTGACTTTC	CASSQSGSSGANVLTF
TRBV5-4	TRBJ1-2	once	.	TGTGCCAGCAGCTCGGCGGGGGCTCGTGGCTACACCTTC	CASSSAGARGYTF